This entry is about one T cell receptor (beta chain). The data were taken from a study of control samples from healthy donors and cancer patients. Profiling relied on immunoSEQ multiplex PCR, and the TCRdb table lists in-frame clones only, not all of them. The profile shows about 130,000 clones, around 93% of them singletons. The clonotype comes from a man aged 18 to 30 in good health. Input material: blood.

The CDR3 bases are TGCGCCAGCAGCATGACAGATGAAGCTTTCTTT. Its protein is CASSMTDEAFF. This chain connects TRBV5-1 to TRBJ1-1; TRBD1 might be the D (5 bases). CDR1 is SGHRS and CDR2 is YFSETQ in the germline V gene. Trimming stripped 4 bases from V and 7 bases from J, with 8 bases between. The CDR3 length is 11 residues.